This is a list of T cell receptor beta chains from one sample in a study of CD8 T cells in ankylosing spondylitis. TCRdb passed the 5' RACE reads through MiXCR, listing each CDR3 protein once. The sample records 100,000 to 150,000 distinct CDR3 sequences, 9.3% being singletons. The sequencing input was blood, either unsorted or a sorted T cell fraction (not recorded which). All receptors derive from a male donor with ankylosing spondylitis or in good health (not recorded which). The CDR3 runs from the conserved cysteine through the conserved F or W. The D gene is left open where the match is weak. The size entry is marked missing in some rows and otherwise reads once, few, many or a size class.

TRBJ2-5 | . | TRBV4-2 | . | 14 | CASSQDRYQETQYF | TGTGCCAGCAGCCAAGATCGTTACCAAGAGACCCAGTACTTC
TRBJ2-7 | many | TRBV9 | . | 15 | CASSVARDNAYEQYF | TGTGCCAGCAGCGTAGCTCGGGACAACGCCTACGAGCAGTACTTC
TRBJ1-1 | many | TRBV7-2 | TRBD1 | 17 | CASRISGTGLVNTEAFF | TGTGCCAGCAGAATCTCCGGGACAGGGCTAGTGAACACTGAAGCTTTCTTT
TRBJ1-1 | many | TRBV7-2 | . | 13 | CASSLGRNTEAFF | TGTGCCAGCAGCTTAGGGAGGAACACTGAAGCTTTCTTT
TRBJ1-1 | many | TRBV27 | . | 13 | CASADGMNTEAFF | TGTGCCAGCGCGGATGGAATGAACACTGAAGCTTTCTTT
TRBJ2-3 | many | TRBV9 | TRBD2 | 17 | CASSVELGGRIADTQYF | TGTGCCAGCAGCGTAGAGTTGGGCGGGAGGATCGCAGATACGCAGTATTTT
TRBJ1-1 | many | TRBV18 | TRBD1 | 14 | CASSLGQGHTEAFF | TGTGCCAGCTCCCTAGGACAGGGGCACACTGAAGCTTTCTTT
TRBJ2-7 | many | TRBV7-2 | . | 14 | CASSPSANSYEQYF | TGTGCCAGCAGCCCATCCGCCAACTCTTACGAGCAGTACTTC
TRBJ2-7 | . | TRBV20-1 | . | 17 | CSAREGMRQVTVYEQYF | TGCAGTGCTAGAGAGGGGATGAGACAGGTCACGGTCTACGAGCAGTACTTC
TRBJ2-1 | few | TRBV4-3 | TRBD2 | 17 | CASSQDRAGGFYNEQFF | TGCGCCAGCAGCCAAGATCGGGCGGGAGGGTTCTACAATGAGCAGTTCTTC
TRBJ2-3 | many | TRBV5-1 | TRBD2 | 15 | CASSQGLAGADTQYF | TGCGCCAGCAGCCAAGGACTAGCGGGAGCAGATACGCAGTATTTT
TRBJ2-7 | many | TRBV20-1 | . | 12 | CSARDRAYEQYF | TGCAGTGCTAGAGATAGGGCCTACGAGCAGTACTTC
TRBJ2-1 | . | TRBV4-3 | . | 15 | CASSQGGSSYNEQFF | TGCGCCAGCAGCCAAGGAGGGAGCTCCTACAATGAGCAGTTCTTC
TRBJ2-1 | many | TRBV4-2 | TRBD2 | 17 | CASSQGGAGGPYNEQFF | TGTGCCAGCAGCCAAGGCGGTGCGGGAGGTCCCTACAATGAGCAGTTCTTC
TRBJ2-1 | many | TRBV7-3 | TRBD2 | 14 | CASSLGTSGTGQFF | TGTGCCAGCAGCTTAGGGACTAGCGGGACTGGGCAGTTCTTC
TRBJ2-3 | many | TRBV5-1 | . | 14 | CASSLGADTDTQYF | TGCGCCAGCAGCTTGGGGGCCGACACAGATACGCAGTATTTT
TRBJ2-7 | few | TRBV28 | TRBD2 | 15 | CASSPLRGAGYEQYF | TGTGCCAGCAGTCCCTTGCGGGGGGCTGGCTACGAGCAGTACTTC
TRBJ2-7 | many | TRBV5-1 | . | 15 | CASSLVGGSAYEQYF | TGCGCCAGCAGCTTGGTCGGGGGCAGCGCCTACGAGCAGTACTTC
TRBJ2-7 | many | TRBV7-2 | . | 12 | CASSSSTGEQYF | TGTGCCAGCAGCTCTTCCACTGGAGAGCAGTACTTC
TRBJ2-3 | many | TRBV5-1 | TRBD2 | 16 | CASSWGTSESTDTQYF | TGCGCCAGCAGCTGGGGGACTAGCGAGAGCACAGATACGCAGTATTTT
TRBJ2-1 | many | TRBV12-3/TRBV12-4 | TRBD2 | 17 | CASSFPSGRGSYNEQFF | TGTGCCAGCAGTTTCCCTAGCGGGAGGGGGTCCTACAATGAGCAGTTCTTC
TRBJ1-3 | many | TRBV4-2 | . | 15 | CASSHLQGPGNTIYF | TGTGCCAGCAGCCACCTTCAGGGCCCCGGAAACACCATATATTTT
TRBJ2-1 | many | TRBV7-3 | TRBD2 | 16 | CASSKQAGSSYNEQFF | TGTGCCAGCAGCAAACAAGCGGGAAGCTCCTACAATGAGCAGTTCTTC
TRBJ2-7 | many | TRBV27 | TRBD2 | 17 | CASSRTGTSGSVYEQYF | TGTGCCAGCAGCAGAACCGGGACTAGCGGGAGCGTGTACGAGCAGTACTTC
TRBJ2-5 | . | TRBV7-2 | TRBD2 | 14 | CASSSGLAVETQYF | TGTGCCAGCAGCTCGGGACTAGCGGTAGAGACCCAGTACTTC
TRBJ2-5 | few | TRBV25-1 | . | 16 | CASSEYSNPARETQYF | TGTGCCAGCAGTGAATACAGCAACCCGGCGCGAGAGACCCAGTACTTC
TRBJ2-1 | many | TRBV12-3/TRBV12-4 | TRBD2 | 14 | CASRRLAGANEQFF | TGTGCCAGCAGACGACTAGCGGGAGCCAATGAGCAGTTCTTC